In this sample, the clone carrying this TCR beta chain turned up a few times. What it binds is unknown. CDR1 and CDR2 (germline): WNHNN, SYGVQD (reference sequence). The ends were cut back, 2 bases at V and 7 bases at J, with 8 bases in the middle. CDR3 length equals 12 residues. Memory CD4+ cells were defined as CD4+CD45RO+CD25-. Constant-region reverse primers amplified full-length variable regions, followed by semi-nested Nested Universal Primer A PCR. TCRdb processed the 5' RACE reads anew with MiXCR; each CDR3 protein has one entry. The sample shows under 35,000 distinct CDR3 sequences, around 22% of them seen only once. Regarding the study as a whole: Tumor memory CD4+ T cell TCR gene usage was found to cluster with blood and lymph node memory CD4+ cells and with lymph node naive CD4+ cells.

The chain combines TRBV10-1 with TRBJ1-1; a weak D match, TRBD1 (5 bases). This clonotype was sampled from a female donor with breast cancer. What was sequenced was memory CD4+ T cells sorted from blood. Subset noted: memory CD4+ T cells, CD4+CD45RO+CD25-. For the CDR3, the DNA is TGCGCCAGCAGTGAGGGAGGGGATGAAGCTTTCTTT. It specifies CASSEGGDEAFF.